The clone carrying this T cell receptor (beta chain) was counted at least ten times. This specimen belongs to a study of regulatory T cells in long-lasting Graves disease. Combining iRepertoire HTBI primers with Arm-PCR of CDR3 regions, the authors built TCR beta libraries. TCRdb re-called the multiplex PCR reads with MiXCR, one entry per CDR3 protein. This table holds 450,000 to 650,000 distinct CDR3 sequences, about 16% found once. The time point denotes: newly diagnosed GD, antithyroid drugs for less than 3 months. The TCR library used RNA extracted from PBMCs. These data were also filed under a second study, of T cells in Graves' hyperthyroidism and ophthalmopathy. That work adds: Using 13 V-J features, a model discriminated ophthalmopathy from stable hyperthyroidism.

This receptor was obtained from a woman aged 35-65 years with Graves disease. The source was peripheral blood mononuclear cells (PBMCs), collected at new diagnosis, from a patient treated with antithyroid drugs.

The CDR3 DNA is TGTGCCAGCAGGCAGTACAGGGATAGTTTTCAGCCCCAGCATTTT. Translation: CASRQYRDSFQPQHF. The genes are TRBV6-1 and TRBJ1-5, with D possibly being TRBD1 (6 bases). V was trimmed by 6 bases and J by 6 bases, leaving 18 bases between them. Germline V gene data show CDR1 as MNHNS and CDR2 as SASEGT. This CDR3 region has 15 residues.